These 20 T cell receptor beta chains were all obtained from the same sample, sequenced in a study of OX40 agonist ivuxolimab in advanced cancers. Data came from immunoSEQ multiplex PCR; TCRdb stores just in-frame clones and leaves some out. The sample shows tens of thousands of clones, around 84% of them seen only once. Sequenced here: CD4+ or CD8+ T cells sorted from blood, sampled in a trial of the OX40 agonist ivuxolimab. The receptor set was obtained from an adult with an advanced solid tumor such as melanoma, head and neck, liver or kidney cancer.

V usage is TRBV30 and J usage is TRBJ1-2; tentative D call: TRBD1 (6 bases). The CDR3 contains 13 residues. Trimming took off 5 bases at V and 7 bases at J, with 17 bases between the two ends. CDR1 is GTSNPN, CDR2 SVGIG, per germline (reference sequence). DNA of the CDR3: TGTGCCTGGGCCCAGGGGATTGATACTGGCTACACCTTC. Protein sequence: CAWAQGIDTGYTF.

This clone was counted only a few times. One junction end disagrees with the germline gene, perhaps due to a read error. CDR3 sequence (DNA): TGTGCCAGCAGCCCCGAGACAGGGAACCCCGGGGAGCTGTTTTTT. Translating it yields CASSPETGNPGELFF. This chain joins TRBV7-3 and TRBJ2-2, with TRBD1 matching 7 bases. The CDR3 sequence is 15 residues long. Germline V gene data show CDR1 as SGHTA and CDR2 as FQGTGA. Full variable domain (missing parts from reference TRBV7-3 and TRBJ2-2): GAGVSQTPSNKVTEKGKYVELRCDPISGHTALYWYRQSLGQGPEFLIYFQGTGAADDSGLPNDRFFAVRPEGSVSTLKIQRTERGDSAVYLCASSPETGNPGELFFGEGSRLTVL.

The chain combines TRBV6-1 with TRBJ2-2, with TRBD1 matching over 8 bases. Germline CDR1 reads MNHNS; CDR2 reads SASEGT. This CDR3 spans 15 amino acids. V lost 2 bases to trimming and J lost 6 bases; unmatched junction nucleotides: 5. The DNA of the CDR3 is TGTGCCAGCAGTGAAACGGACAGGGCTGCCGGGGAGCTGTTTTTT. Its protein is CASSETDRAAGELFF.

The chain has TRBV7-9 and TRBJ2-4, with a weak D call TRBD1 (5 bases). CDR3 length: 15 residues. Looked up from germline, CDR1 is SEHNR and CDR2 is FQNEAQ (reference sequence). V dropped 1 base and J dropped 3 bases, with 10 bases sitting between them. The CDR3, as DNA: TGTGCCAGCAGCTTAGGGGGCCCGATCAAAAACATTCAGTACTTC. Protein product: CASSLGGPIKNIQYF. The full variable domain, in which reference TRBV7-9 and TRBJ2-4 provide the parts outside the CDR3, is DTGVSQNPRHKITKRGQNVTFRCDPISEHNRLYWYRQTLGQGPEFLTYFQNEAQLEKSRLLSDRFSAERPKGSFSTLEIQRTEQGDSAMYLCASSLGGPIKNIQYFGAGTRLSVL.

The rearrangement uses TRBV19 and TRBJ1-5; a possible D gene is TRBD1 (5 bases). V lost 5 bases, J lost 4 bases, and 18 bases lay in between. The CDR3 is 16 amino acids. Germline CDR1 reads LNHDA; CDR2 reads SQIVND (reference sequence). The CDR3 is CASSPTSGTGNQPQHF. CDR3 bases: TGTGCCAGTAGTCCCACGTCTGGGACGGGGAATCAGCCCCAGCATTTT.

The rearrangement links TRBV27 to TRBJ2-3, with 9 bases fitting TRBD2. This CDR3 has 15 amino acids. Germline-derived CDR1 and CDR2 are MNHEY and SMNVEV (reference sequence). V was clipped by 7 bases and J by 6 bases; unmatched bases: 11. This CDR3 reads CASKRKAGGPDTQYF. CDR3 DNA: TGTGCCAGCAAGAGGAAGGCGGGGGGGCCTGATACGCAGTATTTT.

The rearrangement joins TRBV19 to TRBJ1-5; D may be TRBD1 (5 bases). Trimming took 2 bases from V and 2 from J, leaving 13 bases between them. This CDR3 comprises 16 residues. Germline values: CDR1 LNHDA, CDR2 SQIVND (reference sequence). The CDR3: CASSIWGSGRNQPQHF. DNA for the CDR3: TGTGCCAGTAGTATATGGGGCAGCGGTCGCAATCAGCCCCAGCATTTT.

A remark on this clone: Sequence at one end of the junction differs from germline and may be a read error. The rearrangement links TRBV7-2 to TRBJ2-1, with 9 bases fitting TRBD1. The V gene's germline CDR1 is SGHTA and CDR2 FQGNSA. The CDR3 sequence is 15 residues long. DNA for the CDR3: TGTGCCAGCAGCCGCCCCGGGACAGGGTACAATGGGCAGTTCTTC. Its protein product is CASSRPGTGYNGQFF.

Of note for this clone: Other DNA sequences in the same sample also yield this CDR3. This chain joins TRBV30 and TRBJ2-5, with 8 nucleotides matching TRBD1. Looked up from germline, CDR1 is GTSNPN and CDR2 is SVGIG (reference sequence). This CDR3 is 15 amino acids long. V was pared by 3 bases and J by 2 bases, with 8 bases of the junction left unmatched. CDR3: CAWSLTGGLQETQYF. DNA of the CDR3: TGTGCCTGGAGCTTAACAGGGGGGTTACAAGAGACCCAGTACTTC. The entire variable domain, with the rest obtained from reference TRBV30 and TRBJ2-5, is as follows: SQTIHQWPATLVQPVGSPLSLECTVEGTSNPNLYWYRQAAGRGLQLLFYSVGIGQISSEVPQNLSASRPQDRQFILSSKKLLLSDSGFYLCAWSLTGGLQETQYFGPGTRLLVL.

The chain has TRBV5-1 and TRBJ2-2; D is unclear. Between the trimmed V and J ends, which lost 4 bases and 1 base, there was a span of 8 bases. Per the germline V gene, CDR1 is SGHRS and CDR2 is YFSETQ. This CDR3 has 14 residues. The CDR3 reads CASSPVLNTGELFF. For the CDR3, the DNA is TGCGCCAGCAGCCCGGTCTTGAACACCGGGGAGCTGTTTTTT.

The chain links TRBV6-5 to TRBJ2-4; D is possibly TRBD1 or TRBD2 (5 bases each). This CDR3 has 15 residues. V was shortened by 2 bases and J by 2 bases, with 10 bases between the two germline ends. The germline gives CDR1 MNHEY, CDR2 SVGAGI. This CDR3 is CASSYGGFSKNIQYF. DNA of the CDR3: TGTGCCAGCAGTTACGGGGGTTTCTCCAAAAACATTCAGTACTTC.

V usage is TRBV7-2 and J usage is TRBJ1-1, with TRBD1 matching 8 bases. The V gene's germline CDR1 is SGHTA and CDR2 FQGNSA. This CDR3 is 14 amino acids long. V was pared by 5 bases and J by 7 bases, with 9 bases of the junction left unmatched. The CDR3 bases are TGTGCCAGCAGCCTACAGGGGGTGCTGGGTGAAGCTTTCTTT. This codes for CASSLQGVLGEAFF.

The chain couples TRBV4-3 to TRBJ2-7; TRBD1 matches 7 bases. The CDR3 spans 16 residues. Per germline, CDR1 LGHNA and CDR2 YSLEER. V lost 5 bases, J lost 4 bases, and 14 bases stayed unmatched. CDR3 sequence (DNA): TGCGCCAGCAGCTTGACCTCCGGGACAGCTACGTACGAGCAGTACTTC. It translates to CASSLTSGTATYEQYF.

V and J are TRBV15 and TRBJ1-1; possibly TRBD1 for D (5 bases). Between the trimmed V and J ends, which lost 1 base and 0 bases, there was a span of 6 bases. Germline values: CDR1 LNHNV, CDR2 YYDKDF (reference sequence). The CDR3 is 14 amino acids. The chain's CDR3 is CATSRGDVNTEAFF. The DNA for the CDR3 is TGTGCCACCAGCAGAGGGGACGTGAACACTGAAGCTTTCTTT.

V usage is TRBV7-9 and J usage is TRBJ1-4, with TRBD1 as a possible D gene (6 bases). V lost 0 bases and J 2 bases, leaving 7 bases between the germline ends. Germline CDR1 SEHNR, CDR2 FQNEAQ (reference sequence). This CDR3 comprises 15 residues. The chain's CDR3 is CASSLAGGTNEKLFF. The CDR3 DNA reads as TGTGCCAGCAGCTTAGCGGGGGGCACTAATGAAAAACTGTTTTTT.

The chain links TRBV7-2 to TRBJ2-3; no definite D call. CDR1 is SGHTA and CDR2 is FQGNSA in the germline V gene. V gave up 3 bases and J gave up 3 bases, with 13 bases separating them. The CDR3 extends over 15 amino acids. The CDR3 spells CASSLVLVGTDTQYF. CDR3 nucleotides: TGTGCCAGCAGCTTGGTCCTAGTGGGTACAGATACGCAGTATTTT.

This clone was counted once. This chain links TRBV11-2 with TRBJ2-3, with 9 nucleotides matching TRBD1. Looked up from germline, CDR1 is SGHAT and CDR2 is FQNNGV. The V gene end was trimmed by 4 bases and the J gene end by 4 bases; junction bases not matched to a gene: 12. The CDR3 is 17 residues long. The DNA for the CDR3 is TGTGCCAGCAGCTCCCGACAGGGGGTTCGAGGTGCAGATACGCAGTATTTT. This gives the protein CASSSRQGVRGADTQYF.

This sequence joins TRBV7-2 and TRBJ2-7; D unresolved. Between the trimmed V and J ends, which lost 4 bases and 3 bases, there was a span of 16 bases. Germline lookup yields CDR1 SGHTA and CDR2 FQGNSA. This CDR3 comprises 15 residues. CDR3 loop: CASSSSGVSCYEQYF. CDR3 in DNA: TGTGCCAGCAGCTCATCAGGCGTCTCATGCTACGAGCAGTACTTC.

The chain employs TRBV6-1 and TRBJ1-5; D gene uncertain. Trimming cost V 2 bases and J 7 bases, with 9 bases left between them. This CDR3 has 13 residues. Germline lookup yields CDR1 MNHNS and CDR2 SASEGT. CDR3 DNA sequence: TGTGCCAGCAGTGAATCTTTAGTACAGCCCCAGCATTTT. It codes for CASSESLVQPQHF.

This clone appeared a few times. The J gene is TRBJ2-7, the V gene TRBV7-9; D is unresolved. V was trimmed by 4 bases and J by 3 bases, leaving 4 bases between them. The CDR3 has 11 residues. CDR1 and CDR2 from the germline V gene are SEHNR and FQNEAQ (reference sequence). The CDR3 sequence is CASSSYYEQYF. The CDR3 bases are TGTGCCAGCAGCTCGTACTACGAGCAGTACTTC.